This section outlines one T cell receptor beta chain sequence together with its context. The data belong to a study of blood T cell repertoires in COVID-19. The wider study: Material from acute and convalescent COVID-19 was sourced from the United States, Italy and Spain. PBMCs, B-cell-depleted T cells, or T cells were the source of the cDNA or gDNA that made up the material.

In the authors' workflow: Counts of nucleated cells, estimated from reference gene primer amplification, were obtained. Libraries were prepared by immunoSEQ multiplex PCR; TCRdb keeps only in-frame clonotypes and omits some of them. V, J and clone size are taken as reported in that table, and D and trimming were inferred from the DNA itself. The sample has under 250,000 clones; more than 75% are singletons. Germline CDR1 LGHDT, CDR2 YNNKEL (reference sequence). The germline V and J ends were trimmed by 5 bases and 2 bases, with 15 bases remaining between them. This CDR3 has 15 amino acids. The Seattle patients joined while their infection was active and were tracked longitudinally afterward.

J is TRBJ1-1 and V is TRBV3-1 (or the pseudogene TRBV3-2); D may be TRBD1 (5 bases). The sample consisted of peripheral blood. The receptor was derived from a woman at least 80 years old with COVID-19, enrolled during active disease. The CDR3 here is CASSVYPRVNTEAFF. The CDR3 bases are TGTGCCAGCAGCGTTTATCCCAGGGTCAACACTGAAGCTTTCTTT.